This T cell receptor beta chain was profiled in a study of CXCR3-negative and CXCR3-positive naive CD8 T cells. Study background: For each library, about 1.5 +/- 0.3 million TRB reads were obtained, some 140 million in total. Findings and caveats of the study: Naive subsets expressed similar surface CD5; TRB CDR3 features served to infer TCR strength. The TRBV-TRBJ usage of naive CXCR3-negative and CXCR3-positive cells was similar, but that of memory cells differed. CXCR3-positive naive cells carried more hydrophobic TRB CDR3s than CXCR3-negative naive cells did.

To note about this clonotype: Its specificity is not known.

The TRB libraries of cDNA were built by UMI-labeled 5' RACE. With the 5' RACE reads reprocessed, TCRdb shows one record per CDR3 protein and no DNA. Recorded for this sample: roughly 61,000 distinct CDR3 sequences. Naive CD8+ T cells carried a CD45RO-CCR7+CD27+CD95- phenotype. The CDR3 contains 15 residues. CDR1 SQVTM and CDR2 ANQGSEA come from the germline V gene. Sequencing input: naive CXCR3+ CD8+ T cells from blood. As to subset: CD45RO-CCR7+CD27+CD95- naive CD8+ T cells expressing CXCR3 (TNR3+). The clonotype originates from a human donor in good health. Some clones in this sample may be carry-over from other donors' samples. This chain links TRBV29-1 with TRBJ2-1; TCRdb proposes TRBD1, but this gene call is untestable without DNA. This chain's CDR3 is CSVDSQGVSYNEQFF.